What follows is one T cell receptor (beta chain) and its context. Germline trimming cut 3 bases from V and 7 bases from J; bases unmatched to any gene: 4. CDR3 size: 15 residues. Germline V gives CDR1 MGHRA, CDR2 YSYEKL. Here immunoSEQ multiplex PCR was the method, and the copy in TCRdb shows in-frame clones only, minus some. The sample carries hundreds of thousands of clones, approximately 88% recorded once. The record originates from a study of blood T cell repertoires in COVID-19. Individuals aged roughly 18 to 95 years were recruited from about two dozen US areas. Two negative PCRs, clearance, or symptom resolution had been documented for recovered Cohort 3 donors.

The chain links TRBV4-1 to TRBJ2-5; 14 bases are shared with TRBD2. This TCR came from a woman aged 25 to 45 who had recovered from COVID-19. Sequenced sample: PBMCs or T cells enriched from blood (not recorded which). The chain's CDR3 is CASSQGTSGSGTQYF. Here the CDR3 DNA reads TGCGCCAGCAGCCAGGGGACTAGCGGGAGTGGGACCCAGTACTTC.